These 26 T cell receptor beta chains originate from one sample sequenced in a study of CD4+ T cells in melanoma. The assay was immunoSEQ multiplex PCR, and TCRdb's table has in-frame clones only and misses some. The sample has 10,000 to 13,000 clones; around 69% are singletons. The sample taken for sequencing was cells from a culture (not recorded whether cultured in vitro). The source is a human donor with melanoma.

This chain uses TRBV5-1 with TRBJ1-5; D gene unclear. V was trimmed by 0 bases and J by 0 bases, leaving 7 bases between them. Germline CDR1 is SGHRS and CDR2 is YFSETQ. CDR3 length: 15 amino acids. The CDR3 sequence: CASSLGVDSNQPQHF. CDR3 DNA: TGCGCCAGCAGCTTGGGAGTGGATAGCAATCAGCCCCAGCATTTT.

The J gene is TRBJ1-6, the V gene TRBV30; a possible D gene is TRBD1 (5 bases). V was trimmed by 0 bases and J by 7 bases, leaving 7 bases between them. Germline values: CDR1 GTSNPN, CDR2 SVGIG (reference sequence). This CDR3 comprises 13 residues. CDR3 residues: CAWSVGPNSPLHF. The DNA of the CDR3 is TGTGCCTGGAGTGTGGGACCGAATTCACCCCTCCACTTT.

For the CDR3, the DNA is TGTGCCAGCAGCCATAGAGGGCACGACTTATATGGCTACACCTTC. Residues: CASSHRGHDLYGYTF. The V call is TRBV14, the J call TRBJ1-2; unclear D gene. V was trimmed by 3 bases and J by 5 bases, leaving 16 bases between them. CDR3 length: 15 amino acids. CDR1 SGHDN and CDR2 FVKESK come from the germline V gene. Full variable domain (missing parts from reference TRBV14 and TRBJ1-2): EAGVTQFPSHSVIEKGQTVTLRCDPISGHDNLYWYRRVMGKEIKFLLHFVKESKQDESGMPNNRFLAERTGGTYSTLKVQPAELEDSGVYFCASSHRGHDLYGYTFGSGTRLTVV.

The chain carries TRBV19 and TRBJ2-7, with unresolved D. Trimming left V 1 base short and J 0 bases short, with 13 bases between. In germline, CDR1 is LNHDA, CDR2 SQIVND (reference sequence). The CDR3 is made up of 16 amino acids. The CDR3 protein is CASSIADRRPSYEQYF. The CDR3 DNA is TGTGCCAGTAGTATAGCAGACCGCCGACCCTCCTACGAGCAGTACTTC.

Here the CDR3 DNA reads TGTGCCAGCAGCTTATACTCGGGGACTGAAGCTTTCTTT. This encodes CASSLYSGTEAFF. V gene TRBV7-3 combines with J gene TRBJ1-1; D gene ambiguous. The CDR3 consists of 13 residues. V shed 2 bases and J shed 5 bases, with 9 bases lying between them. Germline CDR1 is SGHTA and CDR2 is FQGTGA.

The V and J genes are TRBV5-1 and TRBJ2-6; TRBD1 is a possible D gene (6 bases). The CDR3 is made up of 23 amino acids. The germline V gene encodes CDR1 SGHRS and CDR2 YFSETQ. V lost 5 bases to trimming and J lost 2 bases, with 35 bases between them. CDR3 region: CASRILPLIQGYRPEAGANVLTF. The CDR3 DNA reads as TGCGCCAGCAGGATCCTCCCATTGATTCAGGGGTACAGGCCGGAAGCTGGGGCCAACGTCCTGACTTTC.

The chain is built from TRBV29-1 and TRBJ1-1; D ambiguous. CDR1 is SQVTM, CDR2 ANQGSEA, per germline. The CDR3 spans 12 residues. V lost 7 bases and J lost 3, with 12 bases in between. DNA of the CDR3: TGCAGCGCAAACCGGGAGCACACTGAAGCTTTCTTT. Its translation: CSANREHTEAFF.

The chain has TRBV27 and TRBJ2-5, with 7 bases fitting TRBD1. V lost 4 bases to trimming and J lost 2 bases; unmatched junction nucleotides: 7. There are 15 residues in the CDR3. Germline V gives CDR1 MNHEY, CDR2 SMNVEV (reference sequence). Here the CDR3 DNA reads TGTGCCAGCAGTTCCGGTGACAGGGAACAAGAGACCCAGTACTTC. It translates to CASSSGDREQETQYF.

The gene calls are TRBV4-2 and TRBJ2-1; D not resolved. CDR1 LGHNA and CDR2 YNFKEQ come from the germline V gene. CDR3 length: 16 residues. Trimming left V 0 bases short and J 8 bases short, with 17 bases between. This CDR3 is CASSQDPHGYLDEQFF. The CDR3 DNA is TGTGCCAGCAGCCAAGATCCCCATGGTTACTTAGATGAGCAGTTCTTC.

The table lists this clone with a few counts. CDR3: CASSSRQSNYGYTF. DNA for the CDR3: TGTGCCAGCAGCTCTCGCCAGAGTAACTATGGCTACACCTTC. The chain carries TRBV7-8 and TRBJ1-2, with D uncertain. CDR3 size: 14 residues. The V gene's germline CDR1 is SGHVS and CDR2 FQNEAQ. The V gene lost 4 bases and the J gene lost 1 base, with 10 bases spanning the gap. Full variable domain (remainder filled in from reference TRBV7-8 and TRBJ1-2): GAGVSQSPRYKVAKRGQDVALRCDPISGHVSLFWYQQALGQGPEFLTYFQNEAQLDKSGLPSDRFFAERPEGSVSTLKIQRTQQEDSAVYLCASSSRQSNYGYTFGSGTRLTVV.

The chain is built from TRBV7-6 and TRBJ2-2; no definite D call. This CDR3 is 12 amino acids long. Germline assignment: CDR1 SGHVS and CDR2 FNYEAQ. V was clipped by 2 bases and J by 6 bases, with 4 bases between them. Here the CDR3 DNA reads TGTGCCAGCAGCTTATTAGCCGGGGAGCTGTTTTTT. Translating gives CASSLLAGELFF. Variable domain in full (rest from reference TRBV7-6 and TRBJ2-2): GAGVSQSPRYKVTKRGQDVALRCDPISGHVSLYWYRQALGQGPEFLTYFNYEAQQDKSGLPNDRFSAERPEGSISTLTIQRTEQRDSAMYRCASSLLAGELFFGEGSRLTVL.

The chain recombines TRBV7-8 with TRBJ2-3; D is unresolved. CDR1 and CDR2 from the germline V gene are SGHVS and FQNEAQ. V was trimmed by 2 bases and J by 2 bases, leaving 8 bases between them. The CDR3 spans 14 residues. The CDR3 region is CASSLRAYTDTQYF. CDR3 DNA: TGTGCCAGCAGCTTACGGGCCTACACAGATACGCAGTATTTT. Together with reference TRBV7-8 and TRBJ2-3, the CDR3 gives the full variable domain: GAGVSQSPRYKVAKRGQDVALRCDPISGHVSLFWYQQALGQGPEFLTYFQNEAQLDKSGLPSDRFFAERPEGSVSTLKIQRTQQEDSAVYLCASSLRAYTDTQYFGPGTRLTVL.

V gene TRBV19 combines with J gene TRBJ1-2; 8 nucleotides line up with TRBD1. This CDR3 is built from 14 residues. Germline V gives CDR1 LNHDA, CDR2 SQIVND (reference sequence). J was trimmed by 4 bases and V by 5 bases; bases with no gene match: 6. CDR3 bases: TGTGCCAGTAGTCAGCGACAGGGGCTCTATGGCTACACCTTC. As protein: CASSQRQGLYGYTF.

The chain carries TRBV13 and TRBJ2-1; 16 bases agree with TRBD2. Unmatched junction bases numbered 7, after V lost 5 bases and J lost 0 bases. The germline V gene encodes CDR1 PRHDT and CDR2 FYEKMQ (reference sequence). This CDR3 comprises 19 residues. In DNA, the CDR3 is TGTGCCAGCAGCCCGGGACTAGCGGGGGGGCTGGGCTCCTACAATGAGCAGTTCTTC. Protein sequence: CASSPGLAGGLGSYNEQFF.

The gene calls are TRBV4-2 and TRBJ1-5; D remains ambiguous. Germline V gene data show CDR1 as LGHNA and CDR2 as YNFKEQ. V shed 1 base and J shed 7 bases, with 20 bases lying between them. The CDR3 has 17 residues. CDR3 sequence (DNA): TGTGCCAGCAGCCAAGTTAACCGAGGAAGGGAGAGGCAGCCCCAGCATTTT. Translation gives CASSQVNRGRERQPQHF.

This clone was recorded only once. This sequence joins TRBV7-9 and TRBJ1-2, with 10 bases aligning to TRBD1. V lost 5 bases and J lost 3; bases outside the gene matches: 9. This CDR3 has 16 residues. The V gene's germline CDR1 is SEHNR and CDR2 FQNEAQ (reference sequence). CDR3 DNA sequence: TGTGCCAGCAGCCGGATGACAGGGGGCGCCCACTATGGCTACACCTTC. Its protein product is CASSRMTGGAHYGYTF. Full variable domain (remainder filled in from reference TRBV7-9 and TRBJ1-2): DTGVSQNPRHKITKRGQNVTFRCDPISEHNRLYWYRQTLGQGPEFLTYFQNEAQLEKSRLLSDRFSAERPKGSFSTLEIQRTEQGDSAMYLCASSRMTGGAHYGYTFGSGTRLTVV.

This chain connects TRBV18 to TRBJ2-6, with TRBD1 as a possible D gene (6 bases). The CDR3 extends over 13 amino acids. Between the trimmed V and J ends, which lost 6 bases and 13 bases, there was a span of 16 bases. Per germline, CDR1 KGHSH and CDR2 LQKENI. This CDR3 reads CASSETGRSVLTF. The CDR3 DNA sequence: TGTGCCAGCTCCGAGACAGGCCGGTCGGTCCTGACTTTC. Full variable domain (rest looked up from reference TRBV18 and TRBJ2-6): NAGVMQNPRHLVRRRGQEARLRCSPMKGHSHVYWYRQLPEEGLKFMVYLQKENIIDESGMPKERFSAEFPKEGPSILRIQQVVRGDSAAYFCASSETGRSVLTFGAGSRLTVL.

The chain carries TRBV6-1 and TRBJ2-3; D not certain. The CDR3 is 14 residues long. Germline loops: CDR1 MNHNS, CDR2 SASEGT. Between the trimmed V and J ends, which lost 6 bases and 2 bases, there was a span of 12 bases. The CDR3 nucleotides are TGTGCCAGCAGAATGGGTAGGGCCACAGATACGCAGTATTTT. It translates to CASRMGRATDTQYF.

This clone was found a few times. J is TRBJ2-1 and V is TRBV28; 7 bases are a match to TRBD2. From germline, CDR1 is MDHEN and CDR2 SYDVKM. The CDR3 contains 13 residues. J gave up 1 base and V 8 bases, and 2 bases lay outside the gene matches. CDR3 DNA sequence: TGTGCCAGCCGGGGGGAATCCTACAATGAGCAGTTCTTC. Amino acid sequence: CASRGESYNEQFF.

The gene calls are TRBV18 and TRBJ2-5; D is unresolved. The germline CDR1 and CDR2 sequences are KGHSH and LQKENI. V dropped 0 bases and J dropped 1 base, with 12 bases sitting between them. The CDR3 loop spans 16 amino acids. The CDR3 DNA sequence: TGTGCCAGCTCACCACCCCTCGGCAGATCCCAAGAGACCCAGTACTTC. Encoded protein: CASSPPLGRSQETQYF. The full variable domain, in which reference TRBV18 and TRBJ2-5 provide the parts outside the CDR3, is NAGVMQNPRHLVRRRGQEARLRCSPMKGHSHVYWYRQLPEEGLKFMVYLQKENIIDESGMPKERFSAEFPKEGPSILRIQQVVRGDSAAYFCASSPPLGRSQETQYFGPGTRLLVL.

The table lists this clone with a few counts. V is TRBV6-1 and J is TRBJ2-2; D is possibly TRBD1 (6 bases). Germline V gene sequence: CDR1 MNHNS, CDR2 SASEGT. This CDR3 is 15 amino acids long. Trimming shortened V by 4 bases and J by 3 bases, and 12 bases separated the two germline ends. The CDR3 region is CASSVRTADTGELFF. The DNA for the CDR3 is TGTGCCAGCAGTGTCCGGACAGCTGACACCGGGGAGCTGTTTTTT.

In its sample, this clone was seen a few times. The chain uses TRBV4-2 and TRBJ1-1, with 11 bases aligning to TRBD1. The CDR3 extends over 16 amino acids. After removal of 4 bases from V and 4 bases from J, the junction contained 8 bases not matched to a gene. Per the germline V gene, CDR1 is LGHNA and CDR2 is YNFKEQ. Here the CDR3 reads CASSPRTGGVFTEAFF. The CDR3 DNA sequence: TGTGCCAGCAGCCCGCGGACAGGGGGCGTATTCACTGAAGCTTTCTTT.

The V gene is TRBV2, the J gene TRBJ1-1; D not certain. Germline V gene data show CDR1 as SNHLY and CDR2 as FYNNEI. The CDR3 spans 14 residues. V was cut by 2 bases and J by 1 base, with 8 bases left in between. CDR3 loop: CASSERRANTEAFF. The CDR3 DNA sequence: TGTGCCAGCAGTGAAAGGAGGGCGAACACTGAAGCTTTCTTT.

A note on this clone: An end of the junction differs from the germline gene, which may be a read error. The genes are TRBV5-4 and TRBJ2-7; TRBD1 matches at 7 bases. The CDR3 runs 14 residues. The germline gives CDR1 SGHNT, CDR2 YYREEE (reference sequence). This CDR3 is CASRETNTGAQQHF. CDR3 nucleotides: TGTGCCAGCAGGGAAACTAATACAGGGGCGCAGCAGCACTTC.

This clone was seen a handful of times. The chain joins TRBV19 to TRBJ2-2, with a possible D match to TRBD1 (5 bases). CDR1 LNHDA and CDR2 SQIVND come from the germline V gene (reference sequence). The germline V and J ends were trimmed by 8 bases and 0 bases, with 10 bases remaining between them. The CDR3 is 14 residues long. The CDR3 sequence is CASQGRSNTGELFF. DNA of the CDR3: TGTGCCAGTCAGGGTCGGTCGAACACCGGGGAGCTGTTTTTT.

The chain recombines TRBV5-4 with TRBJ2-1; 15 positions match TRBD2. V lost 4 bases to trimming and J lost 3 bases; unmatched junction nucleotides: 2. This CDR3 is built from 16 residues. Germline V gene data show CDR1 as SGHNT and CDR2 as YYREEE (reference sequence). The CDR3 is CASSPGLAGGYNEQFF. The CDR3 region has the DNA TGTGCCAGCAGCCCGGGACTAGCGGGGGGCTACAATGAGCAGTTCTTC. Full variable domain (missing parts from reference TRBV5-4 and TRBJ2-1): ETGVTQSPTHLIKTRGQQVTLRCSSQSGHNTVSWYQQALGQGPQFIFQYYREEENGRGNFPPRFSGLQFPNYSSELNVNALELDDSALYLCASSPGLAGGYNEQFFGPGTRLTVL.